This TCR beta chain was obtained from a study of OX40 agonist ivuxolimab in advanced cancers. Whole-study context: Six ivuxolimab dose levels, 0.01 to 10 mg/kg, were given intravenously every 2 weeks.

The germline V gene has CDR1 SGDLS and CDR2 YYNGEE. CDR3 size: 13 residues. The V gene lost 4 bases and the J gene lost 1 base, with 8 bases spanning the gap. Study-level results: There was clonal expansion of CD4+ and CD8+ blood T cells by week 6 at 0.1 to 3.0 mg/kg. Expanded peripheral T cell antigen specificity was not determined.

Generated by immunoSEQ multiplex PCR, the TCRdb table keeps only in-frame clones and is missing some. This table holds tens of thousands of clones, under 90% found once. With regard to this clone: The antigen is undetermined.

The receptor's source is an adult with an advanced solid tumor such as melanoma, head and neck, liver or kidney cancer. V gene TRBV9 combines with J gene TRBJ1-1, with D possibly being TRBD1 (6 bases). Here the sequenced sample was CD4+ or CD8+ T cells sorted from blood, taken in a trial of the OX40 agonist ivuxolimab. The DNA for the CDR3 is TGTGCCAGCAGCCCGGGACAGAACACTGAAGCTTTCTTT. This codes for CASSPGQNTEAFF.